The 23 T cell receptor beta chains below were found in one sample sequenced in a study of cytomegalovirus exposure and HLA in healthy donors. TCRdb's copy holds only in-frame clones and misses some; the assay was immunoSEQ multiplex PCR. Counted here are approximately 150,000 clones, around 81% occurring once; the ten biggest clones make up 2% to 2.5%. The sequenced sample was PBMCs. These receptors were collected from a man younger than 40 in good health and CMV-seropositive.

A word on this clone: Within the sample, other DNA sequences also encode this same CDR3. This chain joins TRBV7-9 and TRBJ1-5, with a weak D call TRBD1 (5 bases). V was shortened by 5 bases and J by 5 bases, with 16 bases between the two germline ends. This CDR3 spans 15 amino acids. CDR1 SEHNR and CDR2 FQNEAQ come from the germline V gene (reference sequence). The CDR3 DNA sequence: TGTGCCAGCAGCCTAACTGGGGCAGGCGATCAGCCCCAGCATTTT. Translated, it gives CASSLTGAGDQPQHF. Looking up the rest from reference TRBV7-9 and TRBJ1-5 gives the full variable domain: DTGVSQNPRHKITKRGQNVTFRCDPISEHNRLYWYRQTLGQGPEFLTYFQNEAQLEKSRLLSDRFSAERPKGSFSTLEIQRTEQGDSAMYLCASSLTGAGDQPQHFGDGTRLSIL.

The chain joins TRBV27 to TRBJ2-4; 8 positions agree with TRBD2. Germline CDR1 reads MNHEY; CDR2 reads SMNVEV (reference sequence). Losses at the gene ends were 2 bases for V and 2 bases for J; bases not matched to a gene: 5. The CDR3 sequence is 16 residues long. The CDR3 spells CASSLRGGLTKNIQYF. CDR3 coding DNA: TGTGCCAGCAGTTTACGGGGGGGGCTTACCAAAAACATTCAGTACTTC.

This rearrangement joins TRBV7-6 to TRBJ1-1; TRBD1 matches at 9 bases. With V trimmed by 5 bases and J by 4 bases, 8 bases remained unmatched. CDR1 and CDR2 from the germline V gene are SGHVS and FNYEAQ. This CDR3 has 15 amino acids. The CDR3 spells CASSRGGQGFTEAFF. DNA for the CDR3: TGTGCCAGCAGCCGCGGGGGACAGGGCTTCACTGAAGCTTTCTTT.

This chain links TRBV4-1 with TRBJ2-5, with 12 bases matching TRBD2. Germline V gene lookup returns CDR1 MGHRA and CDR2 YSYEKL. Trimming took 2 bases from V and 5 from J; bases not matched to a gene: 6. CDR3 length equals 16 residues. CDR3 sequence (DNA): TGCGCCAGCAGCCAACTTCTAGCGGGGGGGTTTGAGACCCAGTACTTC. It translates to CASSQLLAGGFETQYF.

V is TRBV27 and J is TRBJ1-5; perhaps TRBD1 as D (6 bases). The germline gives CDR1 MNHEY, CDR2 SMNVEV (reference sequence). Trimming removed 2 bases at V and 5 bases at J, with 10 bases between. This CDR3 region has 14 residues. The CDR3 DNA is TGTGCCAGCAGTTTAAGGGGGTCCCATCAGCCCCAGCATTTT. The encoded protein is CASSLRGSHQPQHF.

The V gene is TRBV13, the J gene TRBJ2-5, with D perhaps matching TRBD2 (6 bases). Trimming took off 5 bases at V and 2 bases at J, with 15 bases between the two ends. CDR3 length: 15 amino acids. Germline assignment: CDR1 PRHDT and CDR2 FYEKMQ (reference sequence). The CDR3 nucleotides read TGTGCCAGCAGCCCTCTAGGGGACTTACAAGAGACCCAGTACTTC. This codes for CASSPLGDLQETQYF.

The V call is TRBV6-5, the J call TRBJ1-2; a weak D match, TRBD1 (6 bases). Between the trimmed V and J ends, which lost 5 bases and 4 bases, there was a span of 14 bases. This CDR3 comprises 14 residues. Looked up from germline, CDR1 is MNHEY and CDR2 is SVGAGI. The CDR3 loop is CASSGLTGFYGYTF. CDR3 coding DNA: TGTGCCAGCAGTGGATTGACAGGCTTCTATGGCTACACCTTC.

This chain joins TRBV2 and TRBJ1-5; D possibly corresponds to TRBD1 (6 bases). In germline, CDR1 is SNHLY, CDR2 FYNNEI. Trimming removed 10 bases at V and 3 bases at J, with 13 bases between. The CDR3 has 13 residues. The CDR3 sequence is CATHREFNQPQHF. The CDR3 DNA sequence: TGTGCCACCCACAGGGAATTCAATCAGCCCCAGCATTTT. Full variable domain (outside the CDR3, taken from reference TRBV2 and TRBJ1-5): EPEVTQTPSHQVTQMGQEVILRCVPISNHLYFYWYRQILGQKVEFLVSFYNNEISEKSEIFDDQFSVERPDGSNFTLKIRSTKLEDSAMYFCATHREFNQPQHFGDGTRLSIL.

The chain links TRBV4-1 to TRBJ2-5; D possibly corresponds to TRBD1 (6 bases). Germline CDR1 and CDR2: MGHRA and YSYEKL. Trimming left V 6 bases short and J 2 bases short, with 13 bases between. The CDR3 totals 14 residues. The chain's CDR3 is CASSPSGQQETQYF. In nucleotides, the CDR3 is TGCGCCAGCAGTCCGTCCGGACAGCAAGAGACCCAGTACTTC.

V and J are TRBV10-1 and TRBJ1-6, with D maybe TRBD1 (6 bases). The CDR3 is 15 amino acids. The germline V gene has CDR1 WNHNN and CDR2 SYGVQD (reference sequence). V dropped 5 bases and J dropped 7 bases, with 15 bases sitting between them. DNA for the CDR3: TGCGCCAGCAGTCCCCTCAGGGGAGGGAATTCACCCCTCCACTTT. Its translation: CASSPLRGGNSPLHF.

The rearrangement uses TRBV5-1 and TRBJ2-1; D is uncertain. CDR1 is SGHRS and CDR2 is YFSETQ in the germline V gene. The CDR3 has 11 amino acids. V lost 5 bases, J lost 7 bases, and 7 bases lay in between. The CDR3 loop reads CASSYWNEQFF. The CDR3 bases are TGCGCCAGCAGTTACTGGAATGAGCAGTTCTTC.

This chain uses TRBV2 with TRBJ2-3, with 7 bases identical to TRBD1. Germline CDR1 is SNHLY and CDR2 is FYNNEI. This CDR3 has 15 amino acids. V trimming: 4 bases; J trimming: 1 base; junction bases outside the gene matches: 5. This CDR3 is CASSGVGQGTDTQYF. CDR3 in DNA: TGTGCCAGCAGTGGAGTAGGACAGGGCACAGATACGCAGTATTTT.

CDR3 sequence: CASSIDGRGILGGTEAFF. For the CDR3, the DNA is TGTGCCAGTAGTATAGACGGGAGGGGGATTTTGGGAGGCACTGAAGCTTTCTTT. The rearrangement uses TRBV19 and TRBJ1-1; D is perhaps TRBD1 (6 bases). Trimming shortened V by 0 bases and J by 4 bases, and 21 bases separated the two germline ends. Germline CDR1 reads LNHDA; CDR2 reads SQIVND (reference sequence). CDR3 length: 18 amino acids. The full variable domain, completed using reference TRBV19 and TRBJ1-1, is DGGITQSPKYLFRKEGQNVTLSCEQNLNHDAMYWYRQDPGQGLRLIYYSQIVNDFQKGDIAEGYSVSREKKESFPLTVTSAQKNPTAFYLCASSIDGRGILGGTEAFFGQGTRLTVV.

The chain joins TRBV4-3 to TRBJ2-7, with D possibly matching TRBD1 (5 bases). This CDR3 region has 16 residues. Germline V gene lookup returns CDR1 LGHNA and CDR2 YSLEER. The V and J ends lost 0 bases and 0 bases respectively, with 12 bases between them. CDR3 protein: CASSQEIGVPSYEQYF. As DNA, the CDR3 is TGCGCCAGCAGCCAAGAAATAGGGGTGCCCTCCTACGAGCAGTACTTC.

This rearrangement joins TRBV6-5 to TRBJ1-2, with 7 bases matching TRBD1. J gave up 4 bases and V 4 bases, and 3 bases lay outside the gene matches. CDR3 size: 13 residues. Germline V lookup: CDR1 MNHEY, CDR2 SVGAGI. The CDR3: CASSSTGFYGYTF. CDR3 DNA sequence: TGTGCCAGCAGTTCGACAGGGTTCTATGGCTACACCTTC.

This clone was observed a handful of times. V usage is TRBV6-1 and J usage is TRBJ1-1; no reliable D call. The CDR3 spans 12 residues. V lost 6 bases to trimming and J lost 5 bases, with 10 bases between them. Germline CDR1 MNHNS, CDR2 SASEGT. CDR3 sequence reads: CASSDTWTEAFF. CDR3 coding DNA: TGTGCCAGCAGCGATACATGGACTGAAGCTTTCTTT.

This clone has more than one count but fewer than ten. The chain employs TRBV11-2 and TRBJ2-7, with D tentatively TRBD2 (7 bases). Germline assignment: CDR1 SGHAT and CDR2 FQNNGV. Trimming stripped 5 bases from V and 6 bases from J, with 17 bases between. The CDR3 is 14 amino acids. The CDR3 nucleotides are TGTGCCAGCAGCACGAGGGGGGGGTTCGTCGAGCAGTACTTC. Amino acids: CASSTRGGFVEQYF.

The rearrangement links TRBV15 to TRBJ2-2; D remains unclear. CDR1 and CDR2 from the germline V gene are LNHNV and YYDKDF (reference sequence). This CDR3 spans 14 amino acids. V dropped 2 bases and J dropped 2 bases, with 6 bases sitting between them. In nucleotides, the CDR3 is TGTGCCACCAGCAGACAAACAAACACCGGGGAGCTGTTTTTT. Its translation is CATSRQTNTGELFF. Looking up the rest from reference TRBV15 and TRBJ2-2 gives the full variable domain: DAMVIQNPRYQVTQFGKPVTLSCSQTLNHNVMYWYQQKSSQAPKLLFHYYDKDFNNEADTPDNFQSRRPNTSFCFLDIRSPGLGDTAMYLCATSRQTNTGELFFGEGSRLTVL.

The CDR3 is CASRLLGSGDTEAFF. CDR3 nucleotides: TGTGCCAGCAGACTCCTCGGTTCAGGGGACACTGAAGCTTTCTTT. The chain joins TRBV7-6 to TRBJ1-1; D is possibly TRBD1 (6 bases). Between the trimmed V and J ends, which lost 6 bases and 3 bases, there was a span of 17 bases. The CDR3 runs 15 residues. The germline CDR1 and CDR2 sequences are SGHVS and FNYEAQ.

This chain links TRBV6-6 with TRBJ2-3; 8 nucleotides agree with TRBD1. The V gene's germline CDR1 is MNHNY and CDR2 SVGAGI (reference sequence). This CDR3 has 15 amino acids. V lost 7 bases and J lost 4; bases outside the gene matches: 10. CDR3 nucleotide sequence: TGTGCCAGCAACACGCCGGGACAGGCCCCAGATACGCAGTATTTT. Translating it yields CASNTPGQAPDTQYF.

The V call is TRBV6-8, the J call TRBJ1-2; 8 bases match TRBD1. The CDR3 covers 14 residues. Germline lookup yields CDR1 MNHGY and CDR2 SAAAGT. With V trimmed by 5 bases and J by 7 bases, 9 bases remained unmatched. This CDR3 reads CASSHPGGWGGYTF. As DNA, the CDR3 is TGTGCCAGCAGTCATCCAGGGGGCTGGGGTGGCTACACCTTC.

This clone has only one observation. The chain uses TRBV7-2 and TRBJ2-4, with 9 bases fitting TRBD2. CDR3 length: 13 amino acids. J was trimmed by 14 bases and V by 4 bases; bases with no gene match: 9. Per the germline V gene, CDR1 is SGHTA and CDR2 is FQGNSA. CDR3 nucleotide sequence: TGTGCCAGCAGCTCCGACCCGAGCGGGGGGAAGTACTTC. It encodes CASSSDPSGGKYF.

The rearrangement uses TRBV11-2 and TRBJ2-3; no clear D. Germline CDR1 is SGHAT and CDR2 is FQNNGV. This CDR3 comprises 12 residues. Trimming left V 9 bases short and J 3 bases short, with 10 bases between. The CDR3 spells CARTTNTDTQYF. The CDR3 DNA reads TGTGCCAGGACGACAAATACAGATACGCAGTATTTT.